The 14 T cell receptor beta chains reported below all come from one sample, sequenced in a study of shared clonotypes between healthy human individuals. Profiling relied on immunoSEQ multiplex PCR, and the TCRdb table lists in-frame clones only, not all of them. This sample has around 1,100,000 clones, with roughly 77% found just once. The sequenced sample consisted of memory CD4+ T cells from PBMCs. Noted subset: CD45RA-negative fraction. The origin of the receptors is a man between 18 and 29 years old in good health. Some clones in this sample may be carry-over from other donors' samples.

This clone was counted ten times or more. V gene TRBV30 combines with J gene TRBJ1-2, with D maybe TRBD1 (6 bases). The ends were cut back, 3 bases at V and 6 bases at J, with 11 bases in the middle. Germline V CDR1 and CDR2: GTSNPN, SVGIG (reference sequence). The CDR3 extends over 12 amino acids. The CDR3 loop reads CAWRGAGDGYTF. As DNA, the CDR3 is TGTGCCTGGAGGGGGGCAGGGGATGGCTACACCTTC. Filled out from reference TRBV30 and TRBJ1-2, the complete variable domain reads SQTIHQWPATLVQPVGSPLSLECTVEGTSNPNLYWYRQAAGRGLQLLFYSVGIGQISSEVPQNLSASRPQDRQFILSSKKLLLSDSGFYLCAWRGAGDGYTFGSGTRLTVV.

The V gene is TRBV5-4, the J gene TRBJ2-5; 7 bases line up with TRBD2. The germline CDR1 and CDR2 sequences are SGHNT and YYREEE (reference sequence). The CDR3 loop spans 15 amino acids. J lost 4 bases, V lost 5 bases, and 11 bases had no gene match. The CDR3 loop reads CASSHITTSTETQYF. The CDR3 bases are TGTGCCAGCAGTCACATCACGACTAGCACAGAGACCCAGTACTTC. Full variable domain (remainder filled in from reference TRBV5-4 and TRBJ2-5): ETGVTQSPTHLIKTRGQQVTLRCSSQSGHNTVSWYQQALGQGPQFIFQYYREEENGRGNFPPRFSGLQFPNYSSELNVNALELDDSALYLCASSHITTSTETQYFGPGTRLLVL.

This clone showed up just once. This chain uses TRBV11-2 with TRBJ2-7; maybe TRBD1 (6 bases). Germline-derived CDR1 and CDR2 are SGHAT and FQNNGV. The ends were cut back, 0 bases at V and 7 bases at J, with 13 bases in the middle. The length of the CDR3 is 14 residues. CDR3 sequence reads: CASSLERQVGEQYF. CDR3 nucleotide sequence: TGTGCCAGCAGCTTAGAGAGACAGGTTGGTGAGCAGTACTTC.

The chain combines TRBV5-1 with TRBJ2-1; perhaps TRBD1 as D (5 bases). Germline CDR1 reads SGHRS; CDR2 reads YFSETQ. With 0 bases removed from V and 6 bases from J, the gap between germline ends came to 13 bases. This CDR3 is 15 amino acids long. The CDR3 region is CASSLDGAKSNEQFF. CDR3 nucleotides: TGCGCCAGCAGCTTGGATGGGGCTAAATCCAATGAGCAGTTCTTC.

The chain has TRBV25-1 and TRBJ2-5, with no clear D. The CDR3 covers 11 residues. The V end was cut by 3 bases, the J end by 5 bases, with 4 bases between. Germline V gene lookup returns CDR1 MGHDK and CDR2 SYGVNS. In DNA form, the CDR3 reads TGTGCCAGCAGTGACTCGGAGACCCAGTACTTC. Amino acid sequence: CASSDSETQYF.

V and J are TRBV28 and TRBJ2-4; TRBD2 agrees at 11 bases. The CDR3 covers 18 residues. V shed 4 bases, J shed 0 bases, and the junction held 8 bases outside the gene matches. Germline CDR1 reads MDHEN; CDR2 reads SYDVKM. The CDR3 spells CASSSLAGGSIAKNIQYF. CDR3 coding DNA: TGTGCCAGCAGTTCCCTAGCGGGAGGTTCCATAGCCAAAAACATTCAGTACTTC.

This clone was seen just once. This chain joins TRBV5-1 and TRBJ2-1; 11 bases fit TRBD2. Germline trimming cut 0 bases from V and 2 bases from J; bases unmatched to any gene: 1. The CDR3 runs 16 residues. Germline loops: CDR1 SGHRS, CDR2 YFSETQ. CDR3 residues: CASSLGSGRAYNEQFF. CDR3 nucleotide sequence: TGCGCCAGCAGCTTGGGTAGCGGGAGGGCCTACAATGAGCAGTTCTTC.

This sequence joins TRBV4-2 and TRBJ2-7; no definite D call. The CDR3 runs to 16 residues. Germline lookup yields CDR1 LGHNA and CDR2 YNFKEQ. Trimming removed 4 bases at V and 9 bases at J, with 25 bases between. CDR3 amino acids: CASSLEPRTESSGQYF. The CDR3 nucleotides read TGTGCCAGCAGCCTAGAACCACGGACCGAGTCCTCCGGGCAGTACTTC.

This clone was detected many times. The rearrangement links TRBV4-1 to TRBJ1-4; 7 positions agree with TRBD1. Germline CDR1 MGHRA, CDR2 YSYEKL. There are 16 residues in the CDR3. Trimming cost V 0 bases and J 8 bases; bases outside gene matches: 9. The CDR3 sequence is CASSQDLQGVSEKLFF. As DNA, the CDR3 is TGCGCCAGCAGCCAAGATCTCCAGGGGGTTTCAGAAAAACTGTTTTTT.

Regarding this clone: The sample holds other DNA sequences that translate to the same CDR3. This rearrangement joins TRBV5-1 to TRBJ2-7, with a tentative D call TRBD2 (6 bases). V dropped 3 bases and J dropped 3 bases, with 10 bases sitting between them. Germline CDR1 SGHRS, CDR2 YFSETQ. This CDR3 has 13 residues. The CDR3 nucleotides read TGCGCCAGCAGCTGGGGGGTCGGCTACGAGCAGTACTTC. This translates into CASSWGVGYEQYF. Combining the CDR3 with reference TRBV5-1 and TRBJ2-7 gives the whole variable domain KAGVTQTPRYLIKTRGQQVTLSCSPISGHRSVSWYQQTPGQGLQFLFEYFSETQRNKGNFPGRFSGRQFSNSRSEMNVSTLELGDSALYLCASSWGVGYEQYFGPGTRLTVT.

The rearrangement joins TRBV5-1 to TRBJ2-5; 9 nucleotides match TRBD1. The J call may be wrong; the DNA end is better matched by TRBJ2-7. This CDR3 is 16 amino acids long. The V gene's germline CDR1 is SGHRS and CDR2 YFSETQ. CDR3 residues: CASSIAGQGISYEQYF. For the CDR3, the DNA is TGCGCCAGCAGCATAGCAGGACAGGGGATCTCCTACGAGCAGTACTTC.

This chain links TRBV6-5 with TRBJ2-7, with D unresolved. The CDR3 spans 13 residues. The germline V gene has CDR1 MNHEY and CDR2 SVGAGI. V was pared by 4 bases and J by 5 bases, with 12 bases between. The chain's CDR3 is CASSSRVAHEQYF. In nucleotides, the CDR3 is TGTGCCAGCAGTTCCCGGGTCGCCCACGAGCAGTACTTC.

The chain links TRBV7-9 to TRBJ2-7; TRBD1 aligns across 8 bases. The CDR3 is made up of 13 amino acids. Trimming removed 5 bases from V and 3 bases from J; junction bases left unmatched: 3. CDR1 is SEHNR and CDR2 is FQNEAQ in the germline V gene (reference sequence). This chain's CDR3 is CASSPDRGYEQYF. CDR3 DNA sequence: TGTGCCAGCAGCCCAGACAGGGGCTACGAGCAGTACTTC.

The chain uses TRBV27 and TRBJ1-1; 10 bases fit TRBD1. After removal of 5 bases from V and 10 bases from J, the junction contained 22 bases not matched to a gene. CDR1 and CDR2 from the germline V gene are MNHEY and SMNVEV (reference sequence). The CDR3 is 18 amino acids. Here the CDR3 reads CASSTLRDRGIFITGAFF. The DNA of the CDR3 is TGTGCCAGCAGTACCCTCCGGGACAGGGGTATTTTCATCACCGGAGCTTTCTTT.